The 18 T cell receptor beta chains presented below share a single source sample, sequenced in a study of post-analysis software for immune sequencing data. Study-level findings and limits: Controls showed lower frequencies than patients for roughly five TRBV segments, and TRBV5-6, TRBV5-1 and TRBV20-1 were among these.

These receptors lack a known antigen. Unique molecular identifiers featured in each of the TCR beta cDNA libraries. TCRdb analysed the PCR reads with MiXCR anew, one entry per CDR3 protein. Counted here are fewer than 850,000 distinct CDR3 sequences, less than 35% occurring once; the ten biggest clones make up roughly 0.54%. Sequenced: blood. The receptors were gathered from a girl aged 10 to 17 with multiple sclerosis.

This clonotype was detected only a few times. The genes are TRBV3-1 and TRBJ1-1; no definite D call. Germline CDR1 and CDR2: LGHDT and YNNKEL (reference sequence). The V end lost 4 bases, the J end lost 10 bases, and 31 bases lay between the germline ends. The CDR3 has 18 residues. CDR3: CASSPKGWTAVVRGLAFF. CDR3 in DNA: TGTGCCAGCAGCCCAAAGGGATGGACGGCAGTTGTGCGTGGTCTAGCTTTCTTT.

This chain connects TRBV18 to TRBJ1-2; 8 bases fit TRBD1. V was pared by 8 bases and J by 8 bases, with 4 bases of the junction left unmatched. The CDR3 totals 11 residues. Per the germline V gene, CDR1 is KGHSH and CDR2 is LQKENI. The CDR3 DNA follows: TGTGCCAGCGGACAGGGACGAGGCTACACCTTC. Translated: CASGQGRGYTF.

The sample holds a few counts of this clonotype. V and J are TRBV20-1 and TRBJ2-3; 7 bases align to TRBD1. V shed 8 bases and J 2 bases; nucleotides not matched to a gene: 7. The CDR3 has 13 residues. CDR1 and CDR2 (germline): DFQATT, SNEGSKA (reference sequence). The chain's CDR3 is CSPKQGNTDTQYF. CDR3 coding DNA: TGCAGTCCTAAACAGGGGAACACAGATACGCAGTATTTT.

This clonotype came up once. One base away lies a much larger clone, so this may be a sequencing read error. The CDR3 here is CSGRTGVNEQFF. The CDR3 nucleotides are TGCAGCGGTCGGACAGGGGTTAATGAGCAGTTCTTC. The chain couples TRBV29-1 to TRBJ2-1, with TRBD1 matching over 9 bases. CDR1 SQVTM and CDR2 ANQGSEA come from the germline V gene. J was trimmed by 7 bases and V by 7 bases; bases with no gene match: 5. The CDR3 sequence is 12 residues long.

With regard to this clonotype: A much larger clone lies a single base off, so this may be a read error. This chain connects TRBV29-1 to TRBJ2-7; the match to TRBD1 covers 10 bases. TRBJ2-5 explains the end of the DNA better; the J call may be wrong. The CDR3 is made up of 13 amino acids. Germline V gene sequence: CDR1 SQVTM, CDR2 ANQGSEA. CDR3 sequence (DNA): TGCAACACTGGGACAGGGGATGGAGAGACCCAGTACTTC. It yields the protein CNTGTGDGETQYF.

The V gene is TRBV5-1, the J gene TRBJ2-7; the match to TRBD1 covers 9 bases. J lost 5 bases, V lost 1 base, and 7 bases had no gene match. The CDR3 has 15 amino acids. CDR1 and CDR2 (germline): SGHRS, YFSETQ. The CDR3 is CASSLRGQGLDEQYF. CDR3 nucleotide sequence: TGCGCCAGCAGCTTGAGGGGACAGGGTTTGGACGAGCAGTACTTC.

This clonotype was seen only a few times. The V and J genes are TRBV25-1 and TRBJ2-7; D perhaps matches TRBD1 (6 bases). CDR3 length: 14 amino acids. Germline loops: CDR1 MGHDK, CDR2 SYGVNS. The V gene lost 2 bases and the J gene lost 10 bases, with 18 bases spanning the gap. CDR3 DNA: TGTGCCAGCAGTGAAAGCGGACAGCAAGAGGCCCAGTACTTC. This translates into CASSESGQQEAQYF.

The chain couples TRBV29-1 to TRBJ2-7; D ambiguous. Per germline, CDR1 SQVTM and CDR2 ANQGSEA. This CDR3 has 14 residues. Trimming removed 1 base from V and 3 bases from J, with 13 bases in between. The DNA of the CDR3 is TGCAGCGTTGAAGGACTTGAGACGGACTACGAGCAGTACTTC. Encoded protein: CSVEGLETDYEQYF.

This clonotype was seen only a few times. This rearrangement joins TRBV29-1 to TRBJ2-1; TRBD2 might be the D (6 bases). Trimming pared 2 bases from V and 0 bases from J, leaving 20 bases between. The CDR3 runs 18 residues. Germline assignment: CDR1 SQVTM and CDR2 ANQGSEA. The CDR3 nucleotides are TGCAGCGTTGAAAGGCGCGCCGGGAGATTAACCTCCTACAATGAGCAGTTCTTC. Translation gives CSVERRAGRLTSYNEQFF.

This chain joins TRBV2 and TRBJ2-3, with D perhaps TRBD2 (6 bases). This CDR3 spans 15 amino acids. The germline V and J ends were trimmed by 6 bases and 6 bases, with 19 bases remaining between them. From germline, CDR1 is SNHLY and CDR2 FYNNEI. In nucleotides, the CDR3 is TGTGCCAGCAGGACGGGACTGGAGAGGTGGGATACGCAGTATTTT. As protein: CASRTGLERWDTQYF.

The CDR3 region has the DNA TGTGCCAGCAGCTTAGATCTAGCGGGGTTTTTGGGGGAGCAGTTCTTC. Its protein is CASSLDLAGFLGEQFF. The genes are TRBV11-2 and TRBJ2-1, with 9 bases fitting TRBD2. Unmatched junction bases numbered 10, after V lost 0 bases and J lost 10 bases. In germline, CDR1 is SGHAT, CDR2 FQNNGV. CDR3 length: 16 residues.

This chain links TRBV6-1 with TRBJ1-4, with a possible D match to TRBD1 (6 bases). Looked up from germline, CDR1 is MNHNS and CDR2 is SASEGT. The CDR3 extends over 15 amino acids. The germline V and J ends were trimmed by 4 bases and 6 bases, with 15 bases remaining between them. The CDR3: CASSGEDSYYEKLFF. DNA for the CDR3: TGTGCCAGCAGTGGGGAGGACAGTTATTATGAAAAACTGTTTTTT.

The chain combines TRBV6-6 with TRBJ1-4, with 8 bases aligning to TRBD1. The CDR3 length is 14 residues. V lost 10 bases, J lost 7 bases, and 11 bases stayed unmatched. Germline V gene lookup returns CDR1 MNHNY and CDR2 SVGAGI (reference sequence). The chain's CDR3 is CATRRGQVGEKLFF. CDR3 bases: TGTGCCACCCGCAGGGGGCAGGTTGGTGAAAAACTGTTTTTT.

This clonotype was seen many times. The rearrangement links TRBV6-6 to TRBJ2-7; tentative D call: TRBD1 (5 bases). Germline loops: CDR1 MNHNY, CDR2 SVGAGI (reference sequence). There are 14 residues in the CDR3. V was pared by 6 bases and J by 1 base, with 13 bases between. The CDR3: CASSPQGVSYEQYF. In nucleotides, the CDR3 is TGTGCCAGCAGCCCCCAGGGCGTTTCCTACGAGCAGTACTTC.

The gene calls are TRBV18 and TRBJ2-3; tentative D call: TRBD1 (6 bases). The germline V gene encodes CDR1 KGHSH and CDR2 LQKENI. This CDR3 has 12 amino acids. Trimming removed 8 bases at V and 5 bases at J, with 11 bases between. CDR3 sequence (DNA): TGTGCCAGCGCCAACAGGGAAGATACGCAGTATTTT. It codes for CASANREDTQYF.

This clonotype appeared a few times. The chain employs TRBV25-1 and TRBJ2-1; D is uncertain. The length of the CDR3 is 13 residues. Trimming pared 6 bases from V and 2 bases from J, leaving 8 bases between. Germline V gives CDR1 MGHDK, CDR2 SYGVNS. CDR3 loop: CASSHPTYNEQFF. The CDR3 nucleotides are TGTGCCAGCAGCCATCCTACCTACAATGAGCAGTTCTTC.

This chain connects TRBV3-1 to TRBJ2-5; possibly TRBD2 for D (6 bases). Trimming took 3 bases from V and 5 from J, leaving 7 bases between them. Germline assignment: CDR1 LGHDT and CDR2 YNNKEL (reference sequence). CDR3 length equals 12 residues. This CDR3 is CASSHLAETQYF. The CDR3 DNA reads TGTGCCAGCAGCCACCTAGCGGAGACCCAGTACTTC.

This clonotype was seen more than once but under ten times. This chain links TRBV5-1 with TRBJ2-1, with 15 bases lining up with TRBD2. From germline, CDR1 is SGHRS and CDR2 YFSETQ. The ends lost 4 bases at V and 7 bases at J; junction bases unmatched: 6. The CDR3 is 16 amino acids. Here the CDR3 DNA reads TGCGCCAGCAGCAACCCCGGGACTAGCGGGAGGAATGAGCAGTTCTTC. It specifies CASSNPGTSGRNEQFF.